This T cell receptor (beta chain) was identified during a study of identical twins. MiXCR, applied by TCRdb to the 5' RACE reads, yields one record per CDR3 protein. In the table there are 600,000 to 800,000 distinct CDR3 sequences, 21% of which are singletons. Study-level points and caveats: A partial confounding effect on zero-insertion analyses could come from invariant MAIT and iNKT cells.

This clonotype was seen ten or more times. The antigen remains unidentified. The sample was also reused in another study, on T cells expressing NK-cell markers. That work states: The study drew TCR beta repertoires from sorted CD3+CD56+NKG2C+, CD3+CD56+NKG2C- and CD3+CD56-NKG2C+ T cells. The study found these clonotypes also leading the CD3+CD56-NKG2C+ fraction in a few donors.

The receptor was derived from a woman younger than 35 in good health. The sequencing sample was made of PBMCs.

The CDR3 bases are TGCGCCAGCAGCCAAGATCGTCACGGGATCGACAATGAGCAGTTCTTC. Amino acids: CASSQDRHGIDNEQFF. The rearrangement links TRBV4-3 to TRBJ2-1, with D possibly TRBD2 on 5 matching bases. CDR1 and CDR2 (germline): LGHNA, YSLEER. The V end was cut by 0 bases, the J end by 5 bases, with 14 bases between. The CDR3 is made up of 16 amino acids.